This T cell receptor (beta chain) was retrieved from a study of blood T cell repertoires in COVID-19. Study-wide background: Material from acute and convalescent COVID-19 was sourced from the United States, Italy and Spain.

TCRdb's copy holds only in-frame clones and misses some; the assay was immunoSEQ multiplex PCR. The sample records about 120,000 clones, around four fifths being singletons. There are 15 residues in the CDR3. The V end was cut by 3 bases, the J end by 1 base, with 12 bases between. Per germline, CDR1 LGHNA and CDR2 YNFKEQ. Sequencing used peripheral blood. The clonotype originates from a human donor in a cohort sampled during active COVID-19. The rearrangement uses TRBV4-2 and TRBJ1-1; possible D gene TRBD1, 5 bases. This CDR3 reads CASSQTRVRNTEAFF. In DNA, the CDR3 is TGTGCCAGCAGCCAGACCAGGGTGAGGAACACTGAAGCTTTCTTT.